Following are 8 T cell receptor beta chains from one sample sequenced in a study of siplizumab effects on memory and regulatory T cells. Method: immunoSEQ multiplex PCR; TCRdb's copy keeps in-frame clones and lacks some. The table has about 56,000 clones, around 97% seen once. Sequenced material: naive CD8+ T cells sorted from blood. These receptors all stem from a human donor in good health.

The CDR3: CASKWGLNTEAFF. The CDR3 DNA follows: TGTGCCAGCAAATGGGGCTTGAACACTGAAGCTTTCTTT. The chain combines TRBV6-6 with TRBJ1-1; D may be TRBD1 (5 bases). Germline-derived CDR1 and CDR2 are MNHNY and SVGAGI (reference sequence). The germline V and J ends were trimmed by 7 bases and 0 bases, with 9 bases remaining between them. This CDR3 has 13 amino acids.

The chain joins TRBV7-6 to TRBJ1-5; D ambiguous. Germline CDR1 SGHVS, CDR2 FNYEAQ. The CDR3 contains 16 residues. V lost 1 base and J lost 0, with 10 bases in between. CDR3 in amino acids: CASSLGTAYSNQPQHF. The CDR3 DNA follows: TGTGCCAGCAGCTTAGGTACAGCCTATAGCAATCAGCCCCAGCATTTT.

V gene TRBV6-5 combines with J gene TRBJ2-7; tentatively, D is TRBD1 or TRBD2 (5 bases each). The germline gives CDR1 MNHEY, CDR2 SVGAGI. Trimming took 5 bases from V and 5 from J, leaving 16 bases between them. This CDR3 has 14 residues. DNA for the CDR3: TGTGCCAGCAGTCCACGCTGGGGGAGCAACGAGCAGTACTTC. It translates to CASSPRWGSNEQYF.

The chain is built from TRBV6-1 and TRBJ2-1; 11 bases match TRBD2. CDR1 is MNHNS and CDR2 is SASEGT in the germline V gene. The CDR3 has 15 amino acids. V was clipped by 5 bases and J by 2 bases; unmatched bases: 2. The CDR3 region has the DNA TGTGCCAGCAGTTTTAGCGGGAGGGCCTACAATGAGCAGTTCTTC. It is translated as CASSFSGRAYNEQFF.

The J gene is TRBJ2-5, the V gene TRBV15; D is uncertain. Germline values: CDR1 LNHNV, CDR2 YYDKDF (reference sequence). The CDR3 extends over 12 amino acids. The V end was cut by 4 bases, the J end by 0 bases, with 3 bases between. The CDR3 region is CATSTYQETQYF. CDR3 in DNA: TGTGCCACCAGCACCTACCAAGAGACCCAGTACTTC.

The rearrangement joins TRBV28 to TRBJ1-3; 10 nucleotides line up with TRBD1. The germline V gene has CDR1 MDHEN and CDR2 SYDVKM. Trimming at V came to 4 bases and at J to 0 bases, leaving 6 bases not matched to a gene. The CDR3 spans 17 residues. CDR3 coding DNA: TGTGCCAGCAGTTCGTGGACAGGGGGTTACTCTGGAAACACCATATATTTT. This translates into CASSSWTGGYSGNTIYF.

The chain carries TRBV5-4 and TRBJ1-3; maybe TRBD1 (5 bases). The ends were cut back, 0 bases at V and 0 bases at J, with 7 bases in the middle. The V gene's germline CDR1 is SGHNT and CDR2 YYREEE (reference sequence). The CDR3 extends over 15 amino acids. The CDR3 DNA is TGTGCCAGCAGCTTGGTGACAGCCTCTGGAAACACCATATATTTT. Translation: CASSLVTASGNTIYF.

This clone was detected once. The CDR3 DNA is TGCAGCGCTATCAGACAAAACACCGGGGAGCTGTTTTTT. It encodes CSAIRQNTGELFF. The rearrangement links TRBV29-1 to TRBJ2-2; no clear D. The germline V and J ends were trimmed by 7 bases and 2 bases, with 11 bases remaining between them. The germline V gene has CDR1 SQVTM and CDR2 ANQGSEA. CDR3 length: 13 residues.